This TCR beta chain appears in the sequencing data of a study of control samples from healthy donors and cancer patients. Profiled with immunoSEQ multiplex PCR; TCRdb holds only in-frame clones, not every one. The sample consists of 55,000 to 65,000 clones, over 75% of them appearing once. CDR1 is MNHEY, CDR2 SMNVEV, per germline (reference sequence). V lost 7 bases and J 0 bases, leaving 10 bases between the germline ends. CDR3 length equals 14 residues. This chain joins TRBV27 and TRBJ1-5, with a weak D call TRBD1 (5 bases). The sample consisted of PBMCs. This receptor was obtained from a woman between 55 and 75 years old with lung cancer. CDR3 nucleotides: TGTGCCAGCAAAGGGGCCCTTAGCAATCAGCCCCAGCATTTT. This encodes CASKGALSNQPQHF.